This entry describes one TCR beta chain. Clones were read by immunoSEQ multiplex PCR, and TCRdb kept only the in-frame ones, dropping some. The sample lists about 59,000 clones, about nine tenths seen once, with about 0.36% in the top ten. The germline V gene has CDR1 SGHRS and CDR2 YFSETQ. This CDR3 contains 13 residues. V lost 1 base to trimming and J lost 3 bases, with 7 bases between them. This sample stems from a study of OX40 agonist ivuxolimab in advanced cancers. The receptor was derived from an adult with an advanced solid tumor such as melanoma, head and neck, liver or kidney cancer. The sample in question was CD4+ or CD8+ T cells sorted from blood, obtained in a trial of the OX40 agonist ivuxolimab. This chain links TRBV5-1 with TRBJ1-1; D gene ambiguous. CDR3: CASSLKPYTEAFF. The CDR3 bases are TGCGCCAGCAGCTTGAAGCCGTACACTGAAGCTTTCTTT.